These 5 T cell receptor beta chains share one sample of origin, sequenced in a study of T-cell reconstitution after alpha-beta-depleted transplantation in children. Unique molecular identifiers tagged the TCRbeta library. TCRdb re-derived calls from the PCR reads in MiXCR, one entry per CDR3 protein. This sample has about 400,000 distinct CDR3 sequences, with about an eighth found just once. The sequenced sample was PBMCs, obtained from the stem cell graft. These TCRs come from a human donor who donated a stem cell graft to a child with Fanconi anemia.

In its sample, this clonotype was seen a few times. The V gene is TRBV7-9, the J gene TRBJ2-1; the match to TRBD2 covers 7 bases. This CDR3 contains 15 residues. Trimming took 0 bases from V and 8 from J; bases not matched to a gene: 7. CDR1 and CDR2 (germline): SEHNR, FQNEAQ (reference sequence). CDR3 protein: CASSLAGGYTDEQFF. The CDR3 nucleotides read TGTGCCAGCAGCTTAGCGGGGGGGTACACTGATGAGCAGTTCTTC.

This clonotype was seen only once. The V and J genes are TRBV2 and TRBJ1-1; D unresolved. The CDR3 has 12 amino acids. Germline CDR1 SNHLY, CDR2 FYNNEI. V gave up 10 bases and J gave up 4 bases, with 13 bases separating them. CDR3 sequence reads: CATGVWATEAFF. CDR3 sequence (DNA): TGTGCCACCGGGGTCTGGGCCACTGAAGCTTTCTTT. Using reference TRBV2 and TRBJ1-1 for the parts outside the CDR3, the full variable domain is EPEVTQTPSHQVTQMGQEVILRCVPISNHLYFYWYRQILGQKVEFLVSFYNNEISEKSEIFDDQFSVERPDGSNFTLKIRSTKLEDSAMYFCATGVWATEAFFGQGTRLTVV.

This clonotype was observed a single time. The chain couples TRBV12-3 or TRBV12-4 to TRBJ2-5, with 7 bases fitting TRBD2. The CDR3 length is 14 residues. V dropped 3 bases and J dropped 5; count of bases not matched to a gene: 6. The CDR3 nucleotides read TGTGCCAGCAGTTTGGGTAGCGGGTGGGAGACCCAGTACTTC. Translation: CASSLGSGWETQYF.

This clonotype has a count of ten or more. The rearrangement links TRBV4-3 to TRBJ1-1; the D is unclear. This CDR3 has 14 amino acids. Germline lookup yields CDR1 LGHNA and CDR2 YSLEER. The germline V and J ends were trimmed by 1 base and 6 bases, with 12 bases remaining between them. Here the CDR3 reads CASSQGRRRAEAFF. CDR3 bases: TGCGCCAGCAGCCAAGGGAGAAGACGGGCTGAAGCTTTCTTT.

There are many counts of this clonotype. The chain combines TRBV28 with TRBJ1-3; perhaps TRBD1 as D (5 bases). Germline values: CDR1 MDHEN, CDR2 SYDVKM. With 5 bases removed from V and 7 bases from J, the gap between germline ends came to 18 bases. The CDR3 length is 15 residues. CDR3 nucleotides: TGTGCCAGCAGTCATCCCAGGGAGGGGTGGAACACCATATATTTT. The encoded protein is CASSHPREGWNTIYF.